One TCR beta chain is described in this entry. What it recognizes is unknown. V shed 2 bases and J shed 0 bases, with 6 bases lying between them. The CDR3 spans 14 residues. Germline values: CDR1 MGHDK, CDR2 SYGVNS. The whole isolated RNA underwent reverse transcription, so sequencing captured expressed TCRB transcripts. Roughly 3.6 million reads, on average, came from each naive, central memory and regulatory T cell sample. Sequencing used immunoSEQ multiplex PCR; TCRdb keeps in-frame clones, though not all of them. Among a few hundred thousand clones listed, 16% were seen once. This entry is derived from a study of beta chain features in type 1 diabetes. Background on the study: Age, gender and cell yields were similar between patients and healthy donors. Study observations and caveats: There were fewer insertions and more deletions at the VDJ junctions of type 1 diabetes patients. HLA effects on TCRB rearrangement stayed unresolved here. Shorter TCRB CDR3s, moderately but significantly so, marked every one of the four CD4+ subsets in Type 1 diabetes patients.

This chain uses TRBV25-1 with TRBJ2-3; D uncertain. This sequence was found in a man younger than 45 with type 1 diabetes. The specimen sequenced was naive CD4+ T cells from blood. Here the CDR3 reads CASSEPSSTDTQYF. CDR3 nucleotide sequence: TGTGCCAGCAGTGAACCCAGCAGCACAGATACGCAGTATTTT. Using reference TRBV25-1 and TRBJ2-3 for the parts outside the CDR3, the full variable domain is EADIYQTPRYLVIGTGKKITLECSQTMGHDKMYWYQQDPGMELHLIHYSYGVNSTEKGDLSSESTVSRIRTEHFPLTLESARPSHTSQYLCASSEPSSTDTQYFGPGTRLTVL.